This T cell receptor beta chain came from a study of blood T cell repertoires in COVID-19 (dated by TCRdb to the early 2020s). Concerning the study at large: The collaborator samples originated in the United States, Italy and Spain and spanned the acute and convalescent phases of COVID-19. The samples were drawn from the first 160 participants of the ongoing ImmuneRACE study and from 950 to 1,500 subjects provided by 6 global collaborators. A freely available public database, intended as a resource for researchers studying the immune response to SARS-CoV-2, is where the repertoires were released. HLA class I and class II types, where available, came from metadata supplied by the sample provider rather than from assay-based typing. Subjects who had been exposed to COVID-19, were actively infected with it, or had recovered from it provided the deeply sampled blood TCRbeta repertoires that made up the dataset. A de-identified subject ID, COVID-19 status, age in years and sex were almost always included in the sample metadata. The prospective study material was composed of cDNA or gDNA derived from T cells, B-cell-depleted T cells, or PBMCs.

For this chain, trimming is 3 bases at the V end and 5 bases at the J end, and the number of junction bases without a gene match is 4. The CDR3 sequence holds 15 residues, the cysteine and phenylalanine included. The sequence is cut down to CDR3 DNA, 45 bases in frame from base 1. CDR1 is given as MGHRA and CDR2 as YSYEKL, both from the germline V gene. The immunoSEQ Assay, a bias-controlled multiplex PCR, was used to amplify TCRbeta CDR3 regions from genomic DNA. As for the authors' bioinformatics: The number of nucleated cells in each sample was estimated from the amplification of reference gene primers within the assay. Sequence reads were collapsed and filtered to measure the absolute abundance of every unique TCRbeta CDR3 rearrangement. For each sample, productive Simpson clonality was calculated by taking the square root of Simpson's diversity index across productive rearrangements. The table was pulled from immuneACCESS by TCRdb, which kept in-frame rearrangements only. Such tables lose some clones; where checked, under half of the loss comes from unresolved V genes, and the rest has no known cause. That table furnishes V, J and clone size, whereas the DNA furnished D and trimming. The sample table contains 35,000 to 45,000 clones; only one count was recorded for about nine tenths of them. The ten most abundant clones make up 7% to 8.5% of the sample.

Paper-wide results and their limitations: Clinical and demographic metadata were provided uncurated, with the amount varying by source and participant.

The collaborating institutions used their own protocols to collect whole blood in K2EDTA tubes. For TCRbeta analysis, collaborators shipped samples as frozen whole blood, isolated PBMCs, or DNA extracted from either of those sample types. Points on this clone: Its antigen is still unknown. Base qualities were left out, and no much larger clone turns up one base away.

Sequencing input: peripheral blood. The sequence was obtained from a human donor in a cohort sampled during active COVID-19. The chain is made from TRBV4-1 and TRBJ1-4; the central 9 bases match TRBD1. The DNA reads TGCGCCAGCAGCCATGCCGGGACAGGGAATGAAAAACTGTTTTTT. This is translated as CASSHAGTGNEKLFF.